One sample yielded the 22 T cell receptor beta chains listed below, sequenced in a study of cytomegalovirus exposure and HLA in healthy donors. 13 Jbeta primers and 60 Vbeta primers were used for the PCR. Some clones are missing from TCRdb's copy, which holds only in-frame ones; the method was immunoSEQ multiplex PCR. The profile shows around 180,000 clones, about 80% of them singletons. The sequencing sample was made of PBMCs. These receptor sequences come from a woman aged 40-49 years in good health and CMV-seronegative.

V and J are TRBV10-3 and TRBJ2-1; TRBD2 matches at 14 bases. The germline gives CDR1 ENHRY, CDR2 SYGVKD. The CDR3 is 15 amino acids. V shed 5 bases, J shed 6 bases, and the junction held 3 bases outside the gene matches. The CDR3 loop is CAISSGTSGGNEQFF. Written as DNA, the CDR3 is TGTGCCATCAGTTCCGGGACTAGCGGGGGCAATGAGCAGTTCTTC.

The chain is built from TRBV6-6 and TRBJ2-7, with D perhaps matching TRBD2 (6 bases). V lost 0 bases and J lost 3, with 12 bases in between. The length of the CDR3 is 15 residues. From germline, CDR1 is MNHNY and CDR2 SVGAGI (reference sequence). The CDR3 reads CASSYSETRDYEQYF. CDR3 nucleotides: TGTGCCAGCAGTTACTCCGAGACTAGAGACTACGAGCAGTACTTC.

On this clone: The junction shows a germline mismatch at one end, possibly a read error. The chain's CDR3 is CASSLLGQGQNAEAFF. In DNA form, the CDR3 reads TGCGCCAGCAGCTTGCTGGGACAGGGGCAGAACGCTGAAGCTTTCTTT. The chain links TRBV5-1 to TRBJ1-1; 10 nucleotides match TRBD1. Germline lookup yields CDR1 SGHRS and CDR2 YFSETQ. The CDR3 is made up of 16 amino acids.

The chain has TRBV27 and TRBJ1-1, with 8 bases identical to TRBD1. The germline V gene has CDR1 MNHEY and CDR2 SMNVEV (reference sequence). J gave up 1 base and V 6 bases, and 7 bases lay outside the gene matches. CDR3 length: 15 residues. CDR3 nucleotides: TGTGCCAGCAGCACCATTGGGACAGGGAACACTGAAGCTTTCTTT. Translating it yields CASSTIGTGNTEAFF.

The J gene is TRBJ1-1, the V gene TRBV6-5; D gene uncertain. Germline loops: CDR1 MNHEY, CDR2 SVGAGI. The CDR3 is made up of 11 amino acids. V was cut by 7 bases and J by 3 bases, with 6 bases left in between. The CDR3 DNA is TGTGCCAGCATCAGCGACACTGAAGCTTTCTTT. It encodes CASISDTEAFF.

The J gene is TRBJ2-7, the V gene TRBV7-9, with a possible D match to TRBD2 (6 bases). This CDR3 has 15 residues. Trimming cost V 3 bases and J 0 bases, with 12 bases left between them. Per germline, CDR1 SEHNR and CDR2 FQNEAQ (reference sequence). Here the CDR3 DNA reads TGTGCCAGCAGCTTCCAGCGGGTCCCCTCCTACGAGCAGTACTTC. It is translated as CASSFQRVPSYEQYF. The whole variable domain, filled in from reference TRBV7-9 and TRBJ2-7, reads DTGVSQNPRHKITKRGQNVTFRCDPISEHNRLYWYRQTLGQGPEFLTYFQNEAQLEKSRLLSDRFSAERPKGSFSTLEIQRTEQGDSAMYLCASSFQRVPSYEQYFGPGTRLTVT.

The chain has TRBV5-6 and TRBJ2-1, with TRBD1 matching over 7 bases. CDR3 length: 13 amino acids. In germline, CDR1 is SGHDT, CDR2 YYEEEE. After removal of 2 bases from V and 6 bases from J, the junction contained 2 bases not matched to a gene. CDR3 DNA: TGTGCCAGCAGCTTCACAGGGGCCAATGAGCAGTTCTTC. Its translation: CASSFTGANEQFF.

This sequence joins TRBV27 and TRBJ1-5, with D perhaps TRBD1 (6 bases). V lost 5 bases, J lost 4 bases, and 12 bases lay in between. CDR1 and CDR2 from the germline V gene are MNHEY and SMNVEV (reference sequence). The CDR3 loop spans 14 amino acids. For the CDR3, the DNA is TGTGCCAGCAGTCCCGGACAGTTTAATCAGCCCCAGCATTTT. Protein sequence: CASSPGQFNQPQHF.

The chain links TRBV5-1 to TRBJ1-5; no reliable D call. Trimming took 4 bases from V and 0 from J, leaving 11 bases between them. Germline V CDR1 and CDR2: SGHRS, YFSETQ. The CDR3 runs 15 residues. Written as DNA, the CDR3 is TGCGCCAGCAGCGCCGGCGCGGGTAGCAATCAGCCCCAGCATTTT. Residues: CASSAGAGSNQPQHF.

This chain links TRBV9 with TRBJ2-3; a possible D gene is TRBD2 (6 bases). Trimming took off 4 bases at V and 4 bases at J, with 19 bases between the two ends. CDR3 length equals 16 residues. Looked up from germline, CDR1 is SGDLS and CDR2 is YYNGEE. CDR3 protein: CASSRDSAAGSDTQYF. CDR3 in DNA: TGTGCCAGCAGCCGTGACTCCGCCGCGGGGTCAGATACGCAGTATTTT. The whole variable domain, remainder taken from reference TRBV9 and TRBJ2-3, is DSGVTQTPKHLITATGQRVTLRCSPRSGDLSVYWYQQSLDQGLQFLIQYYNGEERAKGNILERFSAQQFPDLHSELNLSSLELGDSALYFCASSRDSAAGSDTQYFGPGTRLTVL.

The chain carries TRBV6-1 and TRBJ1-2; D possibly corresponds to TRBD1 (6 bases). The CDR3 runs to 15 residues. With 1 base removed from V and 4 bases from J, the gap between germline ends came to 13 bases. Germline V gives CDR1 MNHNS, CDR2 SASEGT. The CDR3 DNA reads as TGTGCCAGCAGTGAAGGCTGGGGGCAGGGCTATGGCTACACCTTC. Encoded protein: CASSEGWGQGYGYTF.

The V gene is TRBV18, the J gene TRBJ2-1; a possible D gene is TRBD2 (5 bases). The V end lost 1 base, the J end lost 0 bases, and 10 bases lay between the germline ends. Germline CDR1 reads KGHSH; CDR2 reads LQKENI. CDR3 length: 16 amino acids. CDR3 region: CASSPLGSGSYNEQFF. The CDR3 coding sequence is TGTGCCAGCTCACCACTTGGGAGCGGCTCCTACAATGAGCAGTTCTTC.

The V call is TRBV5-6, the J call TRBJ1-5; 8 nucleotides line up with TRBD1. CDR3 length equals 17 residues. Unmatched junction bases numbered 12, after V lost 1 base and J lost 6 bases. CDR1 and CDR2 (germline): SGHDT, YYEEEE. The chain's CDR3 is CASSLRWGTGGRQPQHF. The CDR3, as DNA: TGTGCCAGCAGCTTGAGGTGGGGAACAGGGGGTCGTCAGCCCCAGCATTTT.

This clone was observed a single time. The rearrangement links TRBV7-3 to TRBJ2-3, with D maybe TRBD2 (6 bases). The CDR3 length is 15 residues. Germline CDR1 is SGHTA and CDR2 is FQGTGA. V was shortened by 1 base and J by 0 bases, with 8 bases between the two germline ends. The CDR3 protein is CASSLSGLSTDTQYF. DNA for the CDR3: TGTGCCAGCAGCTTAAGCGGACTAAGCACAGATACGCAGTATTTT.

The chain employs TRBV19 and TRBJ2-2; D is unclear. Trimming took 4 bases from V and 0 from J, leaving 9 bases between them. Per germline, CDR1 LNHDA and CDR2 SQIVND (reference sequence). The length of the CDR3 is 15 residues. The DNA for the CDR3 is TGTGCCAGTAGTACAGGATGGTCGAACACCGGGGAGCTGTTTTTT. It yields the protein CASSTGWSNTGELFF.

This chain uses TRBV10-2 with TRBJ2-4; D uncertain. CDR1 is WSHSY and CDR2 is SAAADI in the germline V gene. The CDR3 totals 15 residues. The germline V and J ends were trimmed by 3 bases and 0 bases, with 9 bases remaining between them. The CDR3 reads CASSEENLAKNIQYF. CDR3 DNA: TGCGCCAGCAGTGAAGAGAATCTAGCCAAAAACATTCAGTACTTC.

The chain employs TRBV19 and TRBJ2-3, with 9 bases aligning to TRBD2. The CDR3 is made up of 16 amino acids. Germline V gene lookup returns CDR1 LNHDA and CDR2 SQIVND (reference sequence). V gave up 3 bases and J gave up 4 bases; unmatched junction bases: 8. This CDR3 is CASSIGGSSGADTQYF. DNA of the CDR3: TGTGCCAGTAGTATTGGGGGCTCTAGCGGGGCAGATACGCAGTATTTT.

J is TRBJ2-7 and V is TRBV19; 11 bases match TRBD2. This CDR3 spans 18 amino acids. The junction had 9 bases not matched to a gene; V was cut back by 1 base and J by 1 base. Germline-derived CDR1 and CDR2 are LNHDA and SQIVND (reference sequence). The CDR3 bases are TGTGCCAGTAGTATAGCTGGCAGCGGGACTAGCGGTTCCTACGAGCAGTACTTC. It encodes CASSIAGSGTSGSYEQYF.

This clone was observed many times. This chain uses TRBV10-2 with TRBJ1-1; no reliable D call. Germline V gene sequence: CDR1 WSHSY, CDR2 SAAADI. The V and J ends lost 6 bases and 0 bases respectively, with 14 bases between them. This CDR3 region has 15 residues. CDR3 in amino acids: CASSLRAGLNTEAFF. CDR3 nucleotide sequence: TGCGCCAGCAGCCTAAGAGCTGGGCTGAACACTGAAGCTTTCTTT.

A few counts support this clone. V and J are TRBV25-1 and TRBJ1-1, with TRBD1 as a possible D gene (5 bases). V was shortened by 3 bases and J by 0 bases, with 14 bases between the two germline ends. CDR1 is MGHDK, CDR2 SYGVNS, per germline. There are 16 residues in the CDR3. CDR3 nucleotides: TGTGCCAGCAGTGATAGCACAGGAGCTTTGAACACTGAAGCTTTCTTT. Translating gives CASSDSTGALNTEAFF.

V usage is TRBV6-5 and J usage is TRBJ1-1; D is uncertain. The V end was cut by 4 bases, the J end by 8 bases, with 14 bases between. Per the germline V gene, CDR1 is MNHEY and CDR2 is SVGAGI. CDR3 size: 13 residues. The CDR3 coding sequence is TGTGCCAGCAGTTCCGCCTCGGGGAGGGAAGCTTTCTTT. It is translated as CASSSASGREAFF.

The V and J genes are TRBV11-3 and TRBJ2-1; D might be TRBD1 (6 bases). The ends were cut back, 4 bases at V and 12 bases at J, with 22 bases in the middle. The CDR3 runs 15 residues. The V gene's germline CDR1 is SGHNT and CDR2 YENEEA. The CDR3: CASSSPLGATFRQFF. The DNA for the CDR3 is TGTGCCAGCAGCTCGCCCCTGGGGGCCACATTTAGGCAGTTCTTC.